Listed below are T cell receptor beta chains from one sample, sequenced in a study of immune cell composition in non-small cell lung cancer. Clones were read by immunoSEQ multiplex PCR, and TCRdb kept only the in-frame ones, dropping some. The repertoire holds approximately 3,000 clones, with around four fifths as singletons. Material: non-adjacent lung tissue. These receptors were obtained from a human donor with non-small cell lung cancer. Both conserved end residues are trimmed from each CDR3. Fields, in order: CDR3 protein, J gene, CDR3 length, D gene, V gene. D genes are given only for firm matches.

CDR3: ASRKKTGRTGDDPYEQY; J: TRBJ2-7; length: 17; D: NA; V: TRBV27
CDR3: STGGFREQY; J: TRBJ2-7; length: 9; D: TRBD1; V: TRBV20-1
CDR3: ASSYSGLAKNIQY; J: TRBJ2-4; length: 13; D: NA; V: TRBV6-5
CDR3: ASSKGSDTGELF; J: TRBJ2-2; length: 12; D: NA; V: TRBV5-4
CDR3: ASSLGTSGFSYNEQF; J: TRBJ2-1; length: 15; D: TRBD2; V: TRBV5-4
CDR3: SVDGTSGSFNTQY; J: TRBJ2-3; length: 13; D: TRBD2; V: TRBV29-1
CDR3: ASSLGGQGTYEQY; J: TRBJ2-7; length: 13; D: NA; V: TRBV11-2
CDR3: ASSLQRLGGTQY; J: TRBJ2-5; length: 12; D: NA; V: TRBV27
CDR3: ASSQDRNTEAF; J: TRBJ1-1; length: 11; D: NA; V: TRBV18
CDR3: ASSFGGYEQY; J: TRBJ2-7; length: 10; D: TRBD2; V: TRBV5-1
CDR3: ASSSRGVSYEQY; J: TRBJ2-7; length: 12; D: NA; V: TRBV11-3
CDR3: ASSPGPASGKYNEQF; J: TRBJ2-1; length: 15; D: TRBD2; V: TRBV28
CDR3: ASSKSSYNSPLH; J: TRBJ1-6; length: 12; D: NA; V: TRBV21-1
CDR3: ASSGPDRGSTLAKNIQY; J: TRBJ2-4; length: 17; D: TRBD1; V: TRBV4-1
CDR3: ASSLASPRLAGSQETQY; J: TRBJ2-5; length: 17; D: TRBD2; V: TRBV5-4
CDR3: ASIRTSGSPNNEQF; J: TRBJ2-1; length: 14; D: TRBD2; V: TRBV5-6